This record covers a single TCR beta chain. The CDR3 is 15 amino acids. The trim removed 4 bases at V and 5 bases at J, leaving 3 bases unmatched. The germline V gene has CDR1 MDHEN and CDR2 SYDVKM. Primers: 60 Vbeta forward and 13 Jbeta reverse. The protocol was immunoSEQ multiplex PCR, while the TCRdb copy is restricted to in-frame clones and leaves out a portion. The profile shows about 110,000 clones, 82% of them singletons. The sample is drawn from a study of cytomegalovirus exposure and HLA in healthy donors. V is TRBV28 and J is TRBJ2-2, with TRBD1 identical over 11 bases. This receptor was taken from a woman aged 18 to 35 in good health and CMV-seronegative. Sequencing was done on a sample of PBMCs. CDR3 DNA sequence: TGTGCCAGCAGTTCGGACAGGGGGCGAACCGGGGAGCTGTTTTTT. Translating it yields CASSSDRGRTGELFF.